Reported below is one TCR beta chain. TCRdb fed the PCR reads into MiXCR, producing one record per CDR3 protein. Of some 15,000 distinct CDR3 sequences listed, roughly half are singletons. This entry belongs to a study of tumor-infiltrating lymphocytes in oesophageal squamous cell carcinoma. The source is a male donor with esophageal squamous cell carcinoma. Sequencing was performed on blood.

The CDR3 nucleotides read TGCAGTGCTAGAACGGGACAGGGGGTTGGAAACACCATATATTTT. It codes for CSARTGQGVGNTIYF. The J gene is TRBJ1-1, the V gene TRBV20-1, with 11 bases aligning to TRBD1. The end of the DNA aligns better with TRBJ1-3, so the J call may be wrong. This CDR3 is 15 amino acids long. Germline lookup yields CDR1 DFQATT and CDR2 SNEGSKA (reference sequence).